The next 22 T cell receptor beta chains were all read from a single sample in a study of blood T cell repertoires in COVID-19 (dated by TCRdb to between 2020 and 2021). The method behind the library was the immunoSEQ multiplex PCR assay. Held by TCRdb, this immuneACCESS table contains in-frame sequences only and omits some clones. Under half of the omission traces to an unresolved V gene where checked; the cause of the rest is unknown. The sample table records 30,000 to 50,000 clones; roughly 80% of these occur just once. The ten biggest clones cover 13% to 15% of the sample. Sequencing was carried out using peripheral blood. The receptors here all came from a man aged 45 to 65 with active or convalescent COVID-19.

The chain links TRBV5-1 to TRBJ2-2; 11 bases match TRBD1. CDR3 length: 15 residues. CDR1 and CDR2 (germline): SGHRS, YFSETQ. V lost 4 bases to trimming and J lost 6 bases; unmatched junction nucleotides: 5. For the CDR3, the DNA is TGCGCCAGCAGCACCGGGACAGGGGGTGCCGGGGAGCTGTTTTTT. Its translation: CASSTGTGGAGELFF.

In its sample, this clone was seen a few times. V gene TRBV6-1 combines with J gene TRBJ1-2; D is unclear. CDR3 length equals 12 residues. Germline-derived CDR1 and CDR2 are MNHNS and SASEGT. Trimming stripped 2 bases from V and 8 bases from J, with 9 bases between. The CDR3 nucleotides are TGTGCCAGCAGTGAATGGCCAGAAGGCTACACCTTC. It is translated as CASSEWPEGYTF.

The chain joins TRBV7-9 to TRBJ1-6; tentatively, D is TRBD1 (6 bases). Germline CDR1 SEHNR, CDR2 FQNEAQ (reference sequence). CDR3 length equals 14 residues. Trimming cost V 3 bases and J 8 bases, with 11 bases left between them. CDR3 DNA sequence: TGTGCCAGCAGCTTCACAGGGATGGATTCACCCCTCCACTTT. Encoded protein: CASSFTGMDSPLHF. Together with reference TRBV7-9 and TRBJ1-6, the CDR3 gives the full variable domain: DTGVSQNPRHKITKRGQNVTFRCDPISEHNRLYWYRQTLGQGPEFLTYFQNEAQLEKSRLLSDRFSAERPKGSFSTLEIQRTEQGDSAMYLCASSFTGMDSPLHFGNGTRLTVT.

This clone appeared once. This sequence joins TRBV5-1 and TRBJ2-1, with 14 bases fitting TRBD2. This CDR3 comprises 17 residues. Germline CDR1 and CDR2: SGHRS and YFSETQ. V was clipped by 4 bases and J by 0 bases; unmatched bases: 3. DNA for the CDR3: TGCGCCAGCAGCCGGACTAGCGGGGGGAGCTCCTACAATGAGCAGTTCTTC. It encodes CASSRTSGGSSYNEQFF.

The CDR3 DNA is TGTGCCAGCAGCAGAAGGACAGGAACTCAGGGCTACACCTTC. As protein: CASSRRTGTQGYTF. The chain employs TRBV5-6 and TRBJ1-2; 7 bases align to TRBD1. V gave up 4 bases and J gave up 8 bases; unmatched junction bases: 11. Germline V CDR1 and CDR2: SGHDT, YYEEEE. The CDR3 loop spans 14 amino acids.

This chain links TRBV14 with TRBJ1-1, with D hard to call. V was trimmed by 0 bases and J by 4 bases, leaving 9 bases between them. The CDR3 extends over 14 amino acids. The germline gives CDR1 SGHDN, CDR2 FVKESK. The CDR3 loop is CASSQEEFGTEAFF. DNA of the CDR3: TGTGCCAGCAGCCAAGAAGAGTTTGGCACTGAAGCTTTCTTT.

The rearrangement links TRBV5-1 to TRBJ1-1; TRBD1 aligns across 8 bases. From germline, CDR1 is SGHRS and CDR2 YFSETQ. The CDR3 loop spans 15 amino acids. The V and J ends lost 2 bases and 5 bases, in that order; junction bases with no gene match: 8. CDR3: CASSFGQGGGTEAFF. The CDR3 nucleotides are TGCGCCAGCAGCTTTGGACAGGGAGGTGGGACTGAAGCTTTCTTT.

The CDR3 loop reads CASSYGQKQNYGYTF. CDR3 nucleotide sequence: TGTGCCAGCAGTTACGGGCAAAAACAGAACTATGGCTACACCTTC. The rearrangement joins TRBV6-5 to TRBJ1-2; D gene unclear. Germline V gene data show CDR1 as MNHEY and CDR2 as SVGAGI. The germline V and J ends were trimmed by 2 bases and 2 bases, with 12 bases remaining between them. CDR3 length: 15 amino acids.

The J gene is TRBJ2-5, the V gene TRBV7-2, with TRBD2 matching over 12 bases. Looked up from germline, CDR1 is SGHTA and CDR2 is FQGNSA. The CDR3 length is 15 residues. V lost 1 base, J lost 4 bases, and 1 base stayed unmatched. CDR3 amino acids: CASSLGLAGAETQYF. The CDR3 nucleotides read TGTGCCAGCAGCTTAGGACTAGCGGGGGCAGAGACCCAGTACTTC.

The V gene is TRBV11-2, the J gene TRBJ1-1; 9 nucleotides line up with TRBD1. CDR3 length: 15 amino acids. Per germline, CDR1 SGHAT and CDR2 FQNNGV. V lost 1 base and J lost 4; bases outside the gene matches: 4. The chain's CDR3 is CASSLGGQGGTEAFF. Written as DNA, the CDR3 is TGTGCCAGCAGCTTAGGGGGACAGGGCGGCACTGAAGCTTTCTTT.

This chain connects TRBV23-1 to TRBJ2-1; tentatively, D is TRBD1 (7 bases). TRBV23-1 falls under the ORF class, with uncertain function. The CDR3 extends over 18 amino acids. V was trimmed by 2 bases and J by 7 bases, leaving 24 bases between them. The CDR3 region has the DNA TGCGCCAGCAGTCAAACCTCTAGCGACAGGGAAGAAAGGAATGAGCAGTTCTTC. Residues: CASSQTSSDREERNEQFF.

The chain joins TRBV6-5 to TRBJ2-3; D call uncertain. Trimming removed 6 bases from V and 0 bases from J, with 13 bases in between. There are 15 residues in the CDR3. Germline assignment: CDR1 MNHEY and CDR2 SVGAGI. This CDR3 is CASRRRPGSTDTQYF. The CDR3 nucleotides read TGTGCCAGCAGGCGCCGCCCCGGGAGCACAGATACGCAGTATTTT.

The CDR3 DNA follows: TGTGCCAGCAGTTACTCGAATCCGGGTGGCTACACCTTC. Translated: CASSYSNPGGYTF. The J gene is TRBJ1-2, the V gene TRBV6-6; D uncertain. The ends were cut back, 0 bases at V and 7 bases at J, with 9 bases in the middle. This CDR3 has 13 amino acids. Germline CDR1 is MNHNY and CDR2 is SVGAGI (reference sequence).

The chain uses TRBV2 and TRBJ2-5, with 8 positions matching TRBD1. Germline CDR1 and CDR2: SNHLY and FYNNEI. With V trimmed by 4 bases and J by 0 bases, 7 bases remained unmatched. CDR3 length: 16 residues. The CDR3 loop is CASSAPDREDQETQYF. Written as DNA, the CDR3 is TGTGCCAGCAGTGCCCCGGACAGGGAGGACCAAGAGACCCAGTACTTC. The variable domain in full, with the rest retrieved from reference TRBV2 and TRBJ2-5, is EPEVTQTPSHQVTQMGQEVILRCVPISNHLYFYWYRQILGQKVEFLVSFYNNEISEKSEIFDDQFSVERPDGSNFTLKIRSTKLEDSAMYFCASSAPDREDQETQYFGPGTRLLVL.

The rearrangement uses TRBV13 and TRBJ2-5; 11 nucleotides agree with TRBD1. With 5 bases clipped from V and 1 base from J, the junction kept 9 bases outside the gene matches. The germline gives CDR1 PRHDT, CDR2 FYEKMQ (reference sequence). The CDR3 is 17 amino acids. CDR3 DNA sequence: TGTGCCAGCAGCCGGACTTGGACAGGGGGCGGCCAAGAGACCCAGTACTTC. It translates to CASSRTWTGGGQETQYF.

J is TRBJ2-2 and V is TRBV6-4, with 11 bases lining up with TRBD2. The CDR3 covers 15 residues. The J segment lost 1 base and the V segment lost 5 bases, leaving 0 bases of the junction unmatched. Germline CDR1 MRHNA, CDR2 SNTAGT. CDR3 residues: CASSTSGGNTGELFF. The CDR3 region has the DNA TGTGCCAGCAGTACTAGCGGGGGGAACACCGGGGAGCTGTTTTTT.

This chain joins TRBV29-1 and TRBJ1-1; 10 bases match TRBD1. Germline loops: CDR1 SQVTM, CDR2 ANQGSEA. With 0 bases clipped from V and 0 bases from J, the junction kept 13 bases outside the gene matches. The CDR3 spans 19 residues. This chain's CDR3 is CSVEDLTATGGVLNTEAFF. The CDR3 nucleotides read TGCAGCGTTGAAGATCTCACAGCGACAGGGGGCGTTTTGAACACTGAAGCTTTCTTT.

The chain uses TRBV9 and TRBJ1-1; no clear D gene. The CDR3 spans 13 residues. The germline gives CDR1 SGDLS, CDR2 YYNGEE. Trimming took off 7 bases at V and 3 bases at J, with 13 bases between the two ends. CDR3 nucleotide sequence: TGTGCCAGCGGGAGGGCCTCGGACACTGAAGCTTTCTTT. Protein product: CASGRASDTEAFF.

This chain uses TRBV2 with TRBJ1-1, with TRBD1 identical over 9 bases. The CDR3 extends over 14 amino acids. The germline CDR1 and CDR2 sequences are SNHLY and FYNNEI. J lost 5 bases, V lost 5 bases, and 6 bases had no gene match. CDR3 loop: CASSSRDRVTEAFF. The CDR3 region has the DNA TGTGCCAGCAGTAGCCGGGACAGGGTAACTGAAGCTTTCTTT.

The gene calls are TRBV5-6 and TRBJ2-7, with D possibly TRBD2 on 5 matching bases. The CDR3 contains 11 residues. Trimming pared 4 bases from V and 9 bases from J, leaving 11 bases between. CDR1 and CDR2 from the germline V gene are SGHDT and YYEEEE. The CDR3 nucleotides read TGTGCCAGCAGCGCTGGCGGGCGGCAGTACTTC. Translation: CASSAGGRQYF.

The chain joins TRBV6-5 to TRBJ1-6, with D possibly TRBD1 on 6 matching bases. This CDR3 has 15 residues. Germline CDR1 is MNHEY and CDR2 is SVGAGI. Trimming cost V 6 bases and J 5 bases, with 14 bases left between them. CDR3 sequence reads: CASRTGHDNNSPLHF. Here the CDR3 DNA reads TGTGCCAGCAGGACGGGACACGACAATAATTCACCCCTCCACTTT.

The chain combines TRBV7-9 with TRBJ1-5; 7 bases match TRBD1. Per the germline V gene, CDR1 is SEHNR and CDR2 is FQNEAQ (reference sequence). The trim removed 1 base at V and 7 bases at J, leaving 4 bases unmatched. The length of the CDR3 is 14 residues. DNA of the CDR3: TGTGCCAGCAGCTTAGGACAGGGACACCAGCCCCAGCATTTT. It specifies CASSLGQGHQPQHF.